These T cell receptor beta chains were read from a single sample in a study of blood T cell repertoires in COVID-19. The method was immunoSEQ multiplex PCR; TCRdb's version includes in-frame clones alone and lacks a portion of them. The profile shows around 220,000 clones, just over 85% of them singletons. Source material: peripheral blood. The receptors were gathered from a man between 45 and 60 years old with acute or convalescent COVID-19. CDR3s include the opening cysteine and the closing phenylalanine or tryptophan. D genes are given only for firm matches. A row's size may be missing; if present it is once, few, many or a size class.

abundance	d_gene	v_gene	j_gene	len	CDR3nt	CDR3aa
NA	NA	TRBV9	TRBJ1-5	13	TGTGCCAGCAGCGTAGATAGCGGTCAGCCCCAGCATTTT	CASSVDSGQPQHF
NA	NA	TRBV7-9	TRBJ1-1	13	TGTGCCAGCAGCTTCTCCGGTCTGACTGAAGCTTTCTTT	CASSFSGLTEAFF
NA	NA	TRBV30	TRBJ2-5	13	TGTGCCTGGAGTGTACTTCCACAAGAGACCCAGTACTTC	CAWSVLPQETQYF
NA	NA	TRBV5-1	TRBJ1-4	15	TGCGCCAGCAGCAGCACAGGCATTCCGCAAGAAAAACTGTTTTTT	CASSSTGIPQEKLFF
few	NA	TRBV2	TRBJ1-5	13	TGTGCCAGCAGACCCACAGGGAATCAGCCCCAGCATTTT	CASRPTGNQPQHF
NA	TRBD1	TRBV7-2	TRBJ1-2	14	TGTGCCAGCAGCTTAACGGGACAGGGGTATGGCTACACCTTC	CASSLTGQGYGYTF
NA	NA	TRBV5-1	TRBJ1-3	12	TGCGCCAGCAGCTCGACCGGGGACACCATATATTTT	CASSSTGDTIYF
NA	TRBD1	TRBV27	TRBJ1-2	15	TGTGCCAGCAGTTGGGGACAGAGGCCAGGTTATGGCTACACCTTC	CASSWGQRPGYGYTF
NA	TRBD1	TRBV6-5	TRBJ1-5	15	TGTGCCAGCACTTCGGACAGGGTGTCCCATCAGCCCCAGCATTTT	CASTSDRVSHQPQHF
NA	NA	TRBV7-9	TRBJ1-4	15	TGTGCCAGCAGCTTAGTAGGTGGGAGAAATGAAAAACTGTTTTTT	CASSLVGGRNEKLFF
NA	TRBD1	TRBV27	TRBJ1-4	16	TGTGCCAGCAGTTCCCCCCGGACAGGGGGAGTTGAAAAACTGTTTTTT	CASSSPRTGGVEKLFF
NA	TRBD1	TRBV6-5	TRBJ1-5	15	TGTGCCAGCACCCGGGACAGGGGGTTCAATCAGCCCCAGCATTTT	CASTRDRGFNQPQHF
NA	TRBD1	TRBV10-1	TRBJ1-4	14	TGCGCCAGCAGTTCAGGACAGGGAGGGGAAAAACTGTTTTTT	CASSSGQGGEKLFF
NA	NA	TRBV10-3	TRBJ2-1	12	TGTGCCATCAGTGAGTCAAACAACCAGCAGTTCTTC	CAISESNNQQFF
NA	NA	TRBV18	TRBJ2-6	18	TGTGCCAGCTCACCACGGAGGCAGGGAGGCTCTGGGGCCAACGTCCTGACTTTC	CASSPRRQGGSGANVLTF
few	NA	TRBV30	TRBJ1-2	14	TGTGCCTGGGGACAGACAGATAACCGCTATGGCTACACCTTC	CAWGQTDNRYGYTF
NA	NA	TRBV30	TRBJ1-2	13	TGTGCCTGGAGTCGGCGAACAGGGTATGGCTACACCTTC	CAWSRRTGYGYTF
NA	NA	TRBV5-4	TRBJ1-3	15	TGTGCCAGCAGCCTGGACGTGAGCTCTGGAAACACCATATATTTT	CASSLDVSSGNTIYF
few	NA	TRBV6-5	TRBJ2-5	12	TGTGCCAGCACGCGGCATCAAGAGACCCAGTACTTC	CASTRHQETQYF
NA	TRBD1	TRBV15	TRBJ2-2	17	TGTGCCACCAGCAGAGATCGGGGAACAGGGGTTCCCGGGGAGCTGTTTTTT	CATSRDRGTGVPGELFF
NA	TRBD1	TRBV11-2	TRBJ1-1	15	TGTGCCAGCACCCCGGGGACAGGGGTGGACACTGAAGCTTTCTTT	CASTPGTGVDTEAFF
few	TRBD1	TRBV6-4	TRBJ2-2	18	TGTGCCAGCAGTGAAAGCGTGGGTGGGACAGGGATAACCGGGGAGCTGTTTTTT	CASSESVGGTGITGELFF
NA	TRBD1	TRBV12-5	TRBJ2-5	14	TGTGCTAGTGGTTTGACAGGGGGCTCGGAGACCCAGTACTTC	CASGLTGGSETQYF
NA	TRBD1	TRBV5-6	TRBJ2-5	14	TGTGCCAGCAGCCTGACAGGGGCCCGCGAGACCCAGTACTTC	CASSLTGARETQYF
NA	NA	TRBV10-3	TRBJ1-2	14	TGTGCCATCAGTGAGCCCCTACAGGGATATGGCTACACCTTC	CAISEPLQGYGYTF
once	TRBD2	TRBV3-1/TRBV3-2	TRBJ2-5	16	TGTGCCAGCAGCCCCGGACTAGCGGGGGTTGTTGAGACCCAGTACTTC	CASSPGLAGVVETQYF
NA	NA	TRBV5-1	TRBJ1-1	14	TGCGCCAGCAGCTTGGGCCCAGGGAACACTGAAGCTTTCTTT	CASSLGPGNTEAFF
NA	TRBD1	TRBV6-5	TRBJ2-3	16	TGTGCCAGCAGTTACTCGGGAGGACAGGGGGCGGATACGCAGTATTTT	CASSYSGGQGADTQYF
NA	NA	TRBV14	TRBJ2-7	14	TGTGCCAGCAGCCAAGAACAGGGCACCTACGAGCAGTACTTC	CASSQEQGTYEQYF
NA	NA	TRBV4-1	TRBJ1-4	17	TGCGCCAGCAGCCAAGAAAGTTGGGCAGCAACTAATGAAAAACTGTTTTTT	CASSQESWAATNEKLFF
NA	NA	TRBV3-1/TRBV3-2	TRBJ1-1	13	TGTGCCAGCAGCCACCAGGGCAGCACTGAAGCTTTCTTT	CASSHQGSTEAFF
NA	NA	TRBV19	TRBJ1-1	11	TGTGCCACGGGACCGTGGGAGGGAGCTTTCTTT	CATGPWEGAFF
NA	TRBD2	TRBV2	TRBJ2-5	17	TGTGCCAGCAGAGACCTAGTAGCGGGGACGGCCGGGGAGACCCAGTACTTC	CASRDLVAGTAGETQYF
NA	NA	TRBV10-1	TRBJ2-2	15	TGCGCCAGCAGTGAGGGCAGCGCGAACACCGGGGAGCTGTTTTTT	CASSEGSANTGELFF
NA	NA	TRBV30	TRBJ2-5	15	TGTGCCTGGAGTGTGACAGGAAATACTTTGGGGACCCAGTACTTC	CAWSVTGNTLGTQYF
NA	NA	TRBV5-5	TRBJ1-2	17	TGTGCCAGCAGCTTGGCGGCTCCCGGACAGATTAGTTATGGCTACACCTTC	CASSLAAPGQISYGYTF
once	TRBD1	TRBV19	TRBJ2-2	17	TGTGCCAGTAGTTTCAGGACAGGGGAGATCGCCTTAGGGGAGCTGTTTTTT	CASSFRTGEIALGELFF
few	NA	TRBV7-9	TRBJ2-1	15	TGTGCCAGCAGCTTAGGCGGACTAGGGGGGCATGAGCAGTTCTTC	CASSLGGLGGHEQFF
NA	NA	TRBV6-6	TRBJ1-2	14	TGTGCCAGCAGTTACTCCCAGGGTCCCTATGGCTACACCTTC	CASSYSQGPYGYTF
NA	NA	TRBV5-1	TRBJ1-4	13	TGCGCCAGCAGCTTGGCCACAGATGAAAAACTGTTTTTT	CASSLATDEKLFF
NA	NA	TRBV9	TRBJ1-3	15	TGTGCCAGCAGCTCCCGGGACACGACAGGAAACACCATATATTTT	CASSSRDTTGNTIYF
once	NA	TRBV3-1/TRBV3-2	TRBJ1-2	15	TGTGCCAGCAGCCAATATGAGAGGGGGGGCTATGGCTACACCTTC	CASSQYERGGYGYTF
NA	NA	TRBV6-6	TRBJ1-3	16	TGTGCCAGCAGTCCTATTATCGGAGGACGCGGAAACACCATATATTTT	CASSPIIGGRGNTIYF
NA	TRBD1	TRBV6-5	TRBJ2-5	14	TGTGCCAGCAGCCAACAGGGGGCGGGGGAGACCCAGTACTTC	CASSQQGAGETQYF
NA	NA	TRBV5-6	TRBJ1-5	15	TGTGCCAGCAGCTTGTCGGCGGGGGCCAATCAGCCCCAGCATTTT	CASSLSAGANQPQHF
few	NA	TRBV7-9	TRBJ1-2	19	TGTGCCAGCAGCCGACGCTCCCAGGGGATTGGTTTTGTTAACTATGGCTACACCTTC	CASSRRSQGIGFVNYGYTF
NA	TRBD1	TRBV18	TRBJ1-2	15	TGTGCCAGCTCACCTGACCGGGACAGCTTCTATGGCTACACCTTC	CASSPDRDSFYGYTF
NA	TRBD2	TRBV7-8	TRBJ2-1	14	TGTGCCAGCAGCTTAGTACGACTAGCGAATGAGCAGTTCTTC	CASSLVRLANEQFF
many	TRBD1	TRBV5-6	TRBJ2-7	14	TGTGCCAGCAGCCGGAACAGGGGGACCTACGAGCAGTACTTC	CASSRNRGTYEQYF